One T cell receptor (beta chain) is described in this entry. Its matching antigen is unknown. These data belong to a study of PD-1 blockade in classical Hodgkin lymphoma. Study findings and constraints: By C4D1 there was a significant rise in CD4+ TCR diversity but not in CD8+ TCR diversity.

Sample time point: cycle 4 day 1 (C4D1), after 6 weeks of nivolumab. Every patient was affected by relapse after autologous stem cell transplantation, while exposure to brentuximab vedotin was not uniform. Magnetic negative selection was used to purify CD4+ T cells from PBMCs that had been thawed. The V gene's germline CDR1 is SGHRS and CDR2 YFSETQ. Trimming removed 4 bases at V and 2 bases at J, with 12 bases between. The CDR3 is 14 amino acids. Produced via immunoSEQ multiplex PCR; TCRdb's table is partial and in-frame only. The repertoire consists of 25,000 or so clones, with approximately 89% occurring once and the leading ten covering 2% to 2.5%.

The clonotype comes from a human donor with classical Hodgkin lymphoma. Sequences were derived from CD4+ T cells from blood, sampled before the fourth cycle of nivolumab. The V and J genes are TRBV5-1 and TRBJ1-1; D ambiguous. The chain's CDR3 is CASSRTQVNTEAFF. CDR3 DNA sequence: TGCGCCAGCAGCCGGACTCAGGTAAACACTGAAGCTTTCTTT.